These T cell receptor beta chains were read from a single sample in a study of T cell responses to AZD1222 COVID-19 vaccine. Clones were sequenced by immunoSEQ multiplex PCR, and TCRdb holds only the in-frame ones, with some missing. The data hold 150,000 to 200,000 clones, with roughly nine tenths observed a single time. Sequenced material: peripheral blood, taken on day 0 of AZD1222 vaccination. Source of these receptors: an adult in good health. CDR3s include the opening cysteine and the closing phenylalanine or tryptophan. Fields, in order: CDR3 protein, CDR3 DNA, J gene, V gene, CDR3 length, D gene, clone size. A D gene is named only where the DNA matches it firmly. Clone size is shown for a subset of rows, as once, few, many or a class of expanded clone.

CASSLGGRELFF	TGTGCCAGCAGCTTAGGGGGGAGGGAGCTGTTTTTT	TRBJ2-2	TRBV11-2	12	-	-
CASRSRAGGESNYGYTF	TGCGCCAGCCGGTCTCGGGCAGGGGGGGAATCGAACTATGGCTACACCTTC	TRBJ1-2	TRBV5-1	17	TRBD1	-
CASSLGQGIGNTIYF	TGTGCCAGCAGCTTAGGGCAGGGGATTGGAAACACCATATATTTT	TRBJ1-3	TRBV7-2	15	-	-
CASSFTHRGSIFPGELFF	TGTGCCAGCAGCTTTACCCACAGGGGGTCCATCTTCCCCGGGGAGCTGTTTTTT	TRBJ2-2	TRBV7-6	18	TRBD1	-
CASSLSGGLPPGELFF	TGTGCCAGCAGCTTAAGCGGGGGCCTACCACCCGGGGAGCTGTTTTTT	TRBJ2-2	TRBV7-3	16	-	-
CASTHPSEGMRNEQFF	TGTGCCAGCACCCACCCGAGTGAGGGGATGAGGAATGAGCAGTTCTTC	TRBJ2-1	TRBV7-8	16	-	-
CASSYSMGSGGLYDEQFF	TGTGCCAGCAGTTACTCGATGGGTAGCGGGGGGCTCTACGATGAGCAGTTCTTC	TRBJ2-1	TRBV6-2/TRBV6-3	18	TRBD2	-
CASSELKIAGGQDIQYF	TGTGCCAGCAGCGAACTCAAAATAGCGGGGGGGCAGGACATTCAGTACTTC	TRBJ2-4	TRBV7-8	17	TRBD2	-
CASSPRRGAYNEQFF	TGTGCCAGCAGCCCCAGGAGGGGGGCCTACAATGAGCAGTTCTTC	TRBJ2-1	TRBV3-1/TRBV3-2	15	-	-
CASSPQGADYGYTF	TGTGCCAGCAGTCCACAGGGGGCGGACTATGGCTACACCTTC	TRBJ1-2	TRBV6-5	14	TRBD1	-
CASKGASNTEAFF	TGTGCCAGTAAGGGGGCGTCGAACACTGAAGCTTTCTTT	TRBJ1-1	TRBV9	13	TRBD1	-
CASSISVSGGQPQHF	TGTGCCAGTAGTATTAGCGTCTCTGGAGGACAGCCCCAGCATTTT	TRBJ1-5	TRBV19	15	-	-
CASSSGTYNSPLHF	TGTGCCAGCAGCTCTGGAACCTATAATTCACCCCTCCACTTT	TRBJ1-6	TRBV7-2	14	-	-
CATSREQGTGELFF	TGTGCCACCAGCAGAGAACAGGGGACCGGGGAGCTGTTTTTT	TRBJ2-2	TRBV15	14	TRBD1	-
CASSYAGVSHGYTF	TGTGCCAGCAGTTATGCAGGGGTTTCGCATGGCTACACCTTC	TRBJ1-2	TRBV6-2/TRBV6-3	14	-	-
CASSLFRDRNTGELFF	TGTGCCAGCAGTTTATTTCGGGACAGGAACACCGGGGAGCTGTTTTTT	TRBJ2-2	TRBV27	16	TRBD1	-
CASGKAGYEQYF	TGTGCCAGCGGGAAGGCAGGGTACGAGCAGTACTTC	TRBJ2-7	TRBV9	12	-	-
CASSLYSTDTQYF	TGTGCCAGCAGTCTATATAGCACAGATACGCAGTATTTT	TRBJ2-3	TRBV7-2	13	-	-
CASIDPGLKNYEQYF	TGTGCCAGCATCGACCCGGGACTAAAGAACTACGAGCAGTACTTC	TRBJ2-7	TRBV2	15	TRBD2	-
CASSIPPTGGGTEAFF	TGTGCCAGTAGTATACCCCCGACAGGGGGAGGTACTGAAGCTTTCTTT	TRBJ1-1	TRBV19	16	TRBD1	-
CASRRVQNSPLHF	TGTGCCAGCAGGAGGGTCCAAAATTCACCCCTCCACTTT	TRBJ1-6	TRBV6-5	13	-	-
CASSSGPTSGEETQYF	TGTGCCAGCAGCTCCGGCCCCACTAGCGGGGAAGAGACCCAGTACTTC	TRBJ2-5	TRBV7-3	16	TRBD2	-
CASSLGLTGGYNSPLHF	TGTGCCAGCAGCTTAGGACTAACAGGGGGCTATAATTCACCCCTCCACTTT	TRBJ1-6	TRBV7-9	17	TRBD1	-
CASRPDRGTDTQYF	TGTGCCAGTAGACCAGACAGGGGCACAGATACGCAGTATTTT	TRBJ2-3	TRBV19	14	TRBD1	-
CASSLLELNYGYTF	TGTGCCAGCAGCTTATTGGAGCTTAACTATGGCTACACCTTC	TRBJ1-2	TRBV7-9	14	-	few
CASSWGGGDEQYF	TGTGCCAGCAGTTGGGGTGGGGGGGACGAGCAGTACTTC	TRBJ2-7	TRBV27	13	TRBD2	-
CASSQTDLGYEQYF	TGTGCCAGCAGCCAAACGGACCTCGGGTACGAGCAGTACTTC	TRBJ2-7	TRBV3-1/TRBV3-2	14	-	-
CASSRDLHEQYF	TGTGCCAGCAGCCGGGACCTCCACGAGCAGTACTTC	TRBJ2-7	TRBV5-8	12	-	-
CASSLVGVGSTEAFF	TGTGCCAGCAGCTTAGTTGGGGTAGGGAGCACTGAAGCTTTCTTT	TRBJ1-1	TRBV7-9	15	-	-
CASSAHKGTEAFF	TGTGCCAGCAGCGCACATAAGGGTACTGAAGCTTTCTTT	TRBJ1-1	TRBV7-2	13	-	-
CASSAPTGYGYTF	TGTGCCAGCAGTGCCCCTACAGGCTATGGCTACACCTTC	TRBJ1-2	TRBV12-3/TRBV12-4	13	-	once
CASSQEPGTGASEKLFF	TGCGCCAGCAGCCAGGAACCCGGGACAGGGGCTAGTGAAAAACTGTTTTTT	TRBJ1-4	TRBV4-3	17	TRBD1	once
CASSPLPRAVEAFF	TGTGCCAGTAGTCCCCTACCTCGGGCAGTTGAAGCTTTCTTT	TRBJ1-1	TRBV19	14	-	-
CASSNRDRGNTGELFF	TGCGCCAGCAGCAACCGGGACAGGGGTAACACCGGGGAGCTGTTTTTT	TRBJ2-2	TRBV5-1	16	TRBD1	-
CASSKGRGGPPGEQYF	TGTGCCAGCAGCAAGGGAAGGGGGGGGCCCCCCGGCGAGCAGTACTTC	TRBJ2-7	TRBV27	16	-	-
CASSLPWGPTRSYNSPLHF	TGTGCCAGCAGCCTTCCATGGGGCCCCACGAGGTCCTATAATTCACCCCTCCACTTT	TRBJ1-6	TRBV7-9	19	-	-
CASSLGARGTDTQYF	TGTGCCAGCAGCTTAGGCGCCAGGGGCACAGATACGCAGTATTTT	TRBJ2-3	TRBV7-2	15	-	-
CASSGLAGMRRTDTQYF	TGTGCCAGCAGCGGACTAGCGGGGATGAGGCGGACAGATACGCAGTATTTT	TRBJ2-3	TRBV9	17	TRBD2	-
CASSLPAPDTQYF	TGTGCCAGCAGCTTGCCAGCCCCAGATACGCAGTATTTT	TRBJ2-3	TRBV5-6	13	-	once
CATSRAGNTEAFF	TGTGCCACCAGCAGGGCAGGGAACACTGAAGCTTTCTTT	TRBJ1-1	TRBV15	13	-	-
CASSRTANQPQHF	TGTGCCAGCAGCCGGACGGCTAATCAGCCCCAGCATTTT	TRBJ1-5	TRBV27	13	-	-
CASSQDPSRQEAFF	TGCGCCAGCAGCCAAGATCCGAGCCGGCAAGAAGCTTTCTTT	TRBJ1-1	TRBV4-3	14	-	-
CASSERYSTYEQYF	TGTGCCAGCAGTGAACGATACAGTACCTACGAGCAGTACTTC	TRBJ2-7	TRBV6-1	14	-	-
CASSDVLGTDTQYF	TGTGCCAGCAGTGATGTGCTAGGCACAGATACGCAGTATTTT	TRBJ2-3	TRBV6-4	14	-	few
CASSITGTSYEQYF	TGTGCCAGCAGCATAACCGGGACTAGCTACGAGCAGTACTTC	TRBJ2-7	TRBV7-2	14	TRBD2	-